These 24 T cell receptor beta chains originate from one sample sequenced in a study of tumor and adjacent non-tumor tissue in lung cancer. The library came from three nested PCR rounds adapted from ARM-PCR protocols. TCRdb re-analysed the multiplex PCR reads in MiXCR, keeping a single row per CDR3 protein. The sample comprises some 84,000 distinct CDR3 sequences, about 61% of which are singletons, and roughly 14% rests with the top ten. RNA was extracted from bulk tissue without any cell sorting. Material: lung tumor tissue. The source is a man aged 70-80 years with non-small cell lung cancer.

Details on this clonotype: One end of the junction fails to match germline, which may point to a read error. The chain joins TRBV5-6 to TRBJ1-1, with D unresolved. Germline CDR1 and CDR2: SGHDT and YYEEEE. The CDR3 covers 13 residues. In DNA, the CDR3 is TGTACCAGCAGCTGGGCACGAAACACTGAAGCTTTCTTT. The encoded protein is CTSSWARNTEAFF.

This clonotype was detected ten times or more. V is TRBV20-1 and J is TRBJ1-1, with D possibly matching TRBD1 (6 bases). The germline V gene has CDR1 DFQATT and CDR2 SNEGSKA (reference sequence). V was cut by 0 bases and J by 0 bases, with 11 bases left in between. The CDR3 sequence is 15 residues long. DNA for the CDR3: TGCAGTGCTAGAGATATGGGGACAATGAACACTGAAGCTTTCTTT. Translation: CSARDMGTMNTEAFF.

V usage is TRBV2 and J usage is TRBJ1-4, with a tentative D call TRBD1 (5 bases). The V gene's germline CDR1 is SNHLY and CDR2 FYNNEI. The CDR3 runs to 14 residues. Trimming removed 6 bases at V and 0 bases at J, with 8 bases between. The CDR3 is CASRDTTTNEKLFF. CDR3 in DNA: TGTGCCAGCAGGGACACTACAACTAATGAAAAACTGTTTTTT. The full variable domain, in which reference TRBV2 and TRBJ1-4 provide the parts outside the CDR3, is EPEVTQTPSHQVTQMGQEVILRCVPISNHLYFYWYRQILGQKVEFLVSFYNNEISEKSEIFDDQFSVERPDGSNFTLKIRSTKLEDSAMYFCASRDTTTNEKLFFGSGTQLSVL.

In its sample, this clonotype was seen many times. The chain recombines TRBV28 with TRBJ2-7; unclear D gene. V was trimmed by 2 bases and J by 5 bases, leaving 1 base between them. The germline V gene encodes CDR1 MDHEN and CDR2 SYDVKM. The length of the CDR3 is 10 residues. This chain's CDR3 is CASSLDEQYF. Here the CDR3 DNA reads TGTGCCAGCAGTTTAGACGAGCAGTACTTC.

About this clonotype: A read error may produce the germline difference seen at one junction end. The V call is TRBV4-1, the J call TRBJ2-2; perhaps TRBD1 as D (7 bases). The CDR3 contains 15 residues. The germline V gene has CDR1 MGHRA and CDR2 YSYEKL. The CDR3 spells CASGGGQHNTGELFF. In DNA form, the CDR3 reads TGCGCCAGCGGAGGGGGACAGCATAACACCGGGGAGCTGTTTTTC.

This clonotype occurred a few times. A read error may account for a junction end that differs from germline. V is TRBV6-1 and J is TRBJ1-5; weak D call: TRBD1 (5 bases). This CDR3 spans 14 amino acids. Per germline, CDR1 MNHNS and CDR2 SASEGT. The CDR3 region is CASSEGGGHQPQQF. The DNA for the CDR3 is TGTGCCAGTAGTGAAGGAGGAGGACATCAGCCCCAGCAATTT.

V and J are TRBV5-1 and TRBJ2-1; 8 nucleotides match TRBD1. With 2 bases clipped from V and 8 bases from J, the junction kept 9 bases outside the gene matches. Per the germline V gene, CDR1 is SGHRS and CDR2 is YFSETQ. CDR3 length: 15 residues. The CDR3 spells CASSLVTGARDEQFF. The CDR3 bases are TGCGCCAGCAGCTTAGTGACAGGGGCCAGGGATGAGCAGTTCTTC. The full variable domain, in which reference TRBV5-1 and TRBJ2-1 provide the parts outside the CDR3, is KAGVTQTPRYLIKTRGQQVTLSCSPISGHRSVSWYQQTPGQGLQFLFEYFSETQRNKGNFPGRFSGRQFSNSRSEMNVSTLELGDSALYLCASSLVTGARDEQFFGPGTRLTVL.

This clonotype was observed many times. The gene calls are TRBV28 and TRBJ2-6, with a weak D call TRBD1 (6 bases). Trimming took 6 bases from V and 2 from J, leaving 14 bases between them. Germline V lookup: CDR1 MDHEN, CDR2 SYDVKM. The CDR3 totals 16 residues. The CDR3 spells CASSPPTGTGANVLTF. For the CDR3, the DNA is TGTGCCAGCAGCCCTCCCACAGGGACTGGGGCCAACGTCCTGACTTTC. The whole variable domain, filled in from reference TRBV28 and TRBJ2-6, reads DVKVTQSSRYLVKRTGEKVFLECVQDMDHENMFWYRQDPGLGLRLIYFSYDVKMKEKGDIPEGYSVSREKKERFSLILESASTNQTSMYLCASSPPTGTGANVLTFGAGSRLTVL.

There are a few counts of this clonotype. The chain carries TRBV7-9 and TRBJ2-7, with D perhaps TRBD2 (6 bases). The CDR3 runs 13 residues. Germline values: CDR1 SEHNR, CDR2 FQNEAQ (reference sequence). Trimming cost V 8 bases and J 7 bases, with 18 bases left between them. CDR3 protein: CASRRGAREEQYF. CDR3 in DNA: TGTGCCAGCCGGCGGGGAGCCCGGGAGGAGCAGTACTTC.

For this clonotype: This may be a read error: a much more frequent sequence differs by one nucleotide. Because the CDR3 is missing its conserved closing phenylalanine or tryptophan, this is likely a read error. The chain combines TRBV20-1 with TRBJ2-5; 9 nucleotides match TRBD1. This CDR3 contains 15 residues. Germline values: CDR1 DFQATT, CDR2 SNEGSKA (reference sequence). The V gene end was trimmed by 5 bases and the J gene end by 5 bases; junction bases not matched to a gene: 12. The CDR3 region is CSARPLTGGWETQYS. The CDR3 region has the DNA TGCAGTGCTCGCCCTTTAACAGGGGGCTGGGAGACCCAGTACTCC.

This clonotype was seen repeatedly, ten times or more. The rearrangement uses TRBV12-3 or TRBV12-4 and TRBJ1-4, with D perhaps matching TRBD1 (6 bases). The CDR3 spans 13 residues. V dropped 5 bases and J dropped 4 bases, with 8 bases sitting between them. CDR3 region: CASSGQINEKLFF. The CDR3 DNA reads TGTGCCAGCAGTGGACAGATTAATGAAAAACTGTTTTTT.

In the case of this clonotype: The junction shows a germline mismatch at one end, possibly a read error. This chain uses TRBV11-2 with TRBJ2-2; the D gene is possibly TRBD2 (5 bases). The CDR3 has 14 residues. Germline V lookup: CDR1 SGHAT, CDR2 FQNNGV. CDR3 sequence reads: CANSFPGSTWELFF. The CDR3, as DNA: TGTGCCAACAGCTTCCCGGGAAGCACCTGGGAGCTGTTTTTT.

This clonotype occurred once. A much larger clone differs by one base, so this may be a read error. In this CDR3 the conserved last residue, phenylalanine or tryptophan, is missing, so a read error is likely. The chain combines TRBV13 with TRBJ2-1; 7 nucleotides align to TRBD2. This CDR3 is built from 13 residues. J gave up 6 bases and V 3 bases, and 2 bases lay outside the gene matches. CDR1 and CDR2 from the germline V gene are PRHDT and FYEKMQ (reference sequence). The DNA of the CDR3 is TGTGCCAGCAGCTTGGGAGGGACCAATGAGCAGTTCGTC. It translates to CASSLGGTNEQFV.

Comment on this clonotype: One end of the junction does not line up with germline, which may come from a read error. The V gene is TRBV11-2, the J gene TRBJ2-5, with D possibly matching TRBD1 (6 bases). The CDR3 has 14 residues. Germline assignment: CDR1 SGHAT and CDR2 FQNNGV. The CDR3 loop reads CTSSPRQAIETQYF. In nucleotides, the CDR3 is TGTACCAGTAGCCCTAGACAGGCGATAGAGACCCAGTACTTC.

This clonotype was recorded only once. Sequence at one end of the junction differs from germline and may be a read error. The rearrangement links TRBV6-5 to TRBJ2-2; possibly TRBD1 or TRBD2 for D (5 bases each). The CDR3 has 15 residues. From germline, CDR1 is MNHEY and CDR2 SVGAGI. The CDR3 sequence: CASSSTGANTGELVF. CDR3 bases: TGTGCCAGCAGTTCAACAGGAGCGAACACCGGGGAGCTGGTTTTT.

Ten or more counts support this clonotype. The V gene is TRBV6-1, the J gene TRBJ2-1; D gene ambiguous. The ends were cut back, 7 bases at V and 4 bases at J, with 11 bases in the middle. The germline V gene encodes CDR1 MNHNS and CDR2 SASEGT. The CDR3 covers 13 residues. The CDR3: CASTIGWYNEQFF. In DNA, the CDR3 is TGTGCCAGCACCATAGGCTGGTACAATGAGCAGTTCTTC.

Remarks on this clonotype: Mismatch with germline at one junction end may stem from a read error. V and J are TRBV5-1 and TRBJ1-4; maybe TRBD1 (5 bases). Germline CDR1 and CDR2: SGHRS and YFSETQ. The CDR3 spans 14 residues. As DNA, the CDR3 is TGCGCCAGCAGCTTGGCAGGGCTAAATGAACAACTGTTTTTC. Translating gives CASSLAGLNEQLFF.

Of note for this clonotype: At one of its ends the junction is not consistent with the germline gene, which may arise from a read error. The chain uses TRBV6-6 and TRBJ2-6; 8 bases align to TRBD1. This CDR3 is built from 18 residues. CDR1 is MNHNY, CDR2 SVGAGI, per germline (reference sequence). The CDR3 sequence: CASSWDVTGVPGANVLTF. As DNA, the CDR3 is TGTGCCAGCAGTTGGGACGTGACAGGGGTACCTGGGGCCAACGTTCTGACTTTC.

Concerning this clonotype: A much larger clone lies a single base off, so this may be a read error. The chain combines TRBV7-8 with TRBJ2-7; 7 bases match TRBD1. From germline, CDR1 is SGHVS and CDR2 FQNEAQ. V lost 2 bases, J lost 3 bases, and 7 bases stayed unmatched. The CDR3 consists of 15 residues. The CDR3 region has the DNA TGTGCCAGCAGCTTATACCCGGGACAGTACTACGAGCAGTACTTC. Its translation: CASSLYPGQYYEQYF.

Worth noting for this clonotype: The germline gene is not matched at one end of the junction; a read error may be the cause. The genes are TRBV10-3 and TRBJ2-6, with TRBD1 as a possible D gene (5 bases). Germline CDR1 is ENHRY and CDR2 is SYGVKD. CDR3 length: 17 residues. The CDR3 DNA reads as TGTGCCATCAGGGGTGGTTTTCCCCTCTTTGGGGCCAACGTCCCGACTTTC. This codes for CAIRGGFPLFGANVPTF.

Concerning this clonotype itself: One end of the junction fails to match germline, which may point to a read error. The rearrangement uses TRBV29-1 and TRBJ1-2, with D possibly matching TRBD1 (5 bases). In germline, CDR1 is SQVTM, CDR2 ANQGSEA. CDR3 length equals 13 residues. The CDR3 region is CSVISGRDCGYIF. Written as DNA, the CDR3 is TGCAGCGTTATTTCGGGGCGGGACTGTGGCTACATCTTC.

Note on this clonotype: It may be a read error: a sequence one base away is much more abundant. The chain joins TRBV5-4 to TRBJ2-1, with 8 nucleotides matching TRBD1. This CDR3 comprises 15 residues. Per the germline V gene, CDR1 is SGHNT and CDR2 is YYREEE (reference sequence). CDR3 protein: CDSSRRTGFSNEQFF. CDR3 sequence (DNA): TGTGACAGCAGCCGACGGACAGGGTTTTCCAATGAGCAGTTCTTC.

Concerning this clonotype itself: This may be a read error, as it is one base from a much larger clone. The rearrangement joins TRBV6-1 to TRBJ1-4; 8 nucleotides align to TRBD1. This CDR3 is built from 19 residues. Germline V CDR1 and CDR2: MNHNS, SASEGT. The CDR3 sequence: CVSSVRFRDRQTTNEKLFF. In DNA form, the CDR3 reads TGTGTCAGCAGTGTTCGCTTCCGGGACAGGCAAACAACTAATGAAAAACTGTTTTTT.

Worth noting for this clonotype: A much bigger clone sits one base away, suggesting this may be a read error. The CDR3 loop is CASRTVGNTIYF. The DNA of the CDR3 is TGTGCCAGCCGGACAGTTGGAAACACCATATATTTT. This chain joins TRBV28 and TRBJ1-3; a possible D gene is TRBD1 (6 bases). V was trimmed by 8 bases and J by 3 bases, leaving 8 bases between them. This CDR3 is built from 12 residues. CDR1 is MDHEN and CDR2 is SYDVKM in the germline V gene.